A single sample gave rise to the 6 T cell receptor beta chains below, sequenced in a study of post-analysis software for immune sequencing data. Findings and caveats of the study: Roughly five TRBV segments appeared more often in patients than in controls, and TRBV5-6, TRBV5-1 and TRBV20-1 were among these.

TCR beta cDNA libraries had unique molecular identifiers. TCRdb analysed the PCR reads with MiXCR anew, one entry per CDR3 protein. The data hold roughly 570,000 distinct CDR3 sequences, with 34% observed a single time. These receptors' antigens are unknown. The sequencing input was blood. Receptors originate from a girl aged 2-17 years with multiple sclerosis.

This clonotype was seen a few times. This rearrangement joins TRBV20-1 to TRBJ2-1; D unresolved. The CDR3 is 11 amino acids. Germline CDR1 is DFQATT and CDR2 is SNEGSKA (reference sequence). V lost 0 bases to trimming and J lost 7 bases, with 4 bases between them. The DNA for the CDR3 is TGCAGTGCTAGAGAGGGTAATGAGCAGTTCTTC. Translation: CSAREGNEQFF.

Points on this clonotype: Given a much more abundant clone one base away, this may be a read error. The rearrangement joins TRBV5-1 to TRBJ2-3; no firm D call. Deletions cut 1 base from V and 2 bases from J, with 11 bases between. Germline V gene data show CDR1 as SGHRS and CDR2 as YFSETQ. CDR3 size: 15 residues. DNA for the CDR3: TGCGCCAGCAGCTTGAGGGAACTTGACACAGATACGCAGTATTTT. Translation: CASSLRELDTDTQYF.

The DNA for the CDR3 is TGCAGTGCTAGAGTGGGGACTTTTTCGAATTACGAGCAGTACTTC. Translating gives CSARVGTFSNYEQYF. The chain couples TRBV20-1 to TRBJ2-7; maybe TRBD2 (6 bases). V was cut by 1 base and J by 4 bases, with 17 bases left in between. Germline assignment: CDR1 DFQATT and CDR2 SNEGSKA (reference sequence). CDR3 length: 15 residues.

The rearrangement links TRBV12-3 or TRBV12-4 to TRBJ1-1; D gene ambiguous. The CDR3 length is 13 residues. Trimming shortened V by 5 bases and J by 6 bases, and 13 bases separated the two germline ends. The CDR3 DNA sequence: TGTGCCAGCAGTCCTACGCTGGGCGCTGAAGCTTTCTTT. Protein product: CASSPTLGAEAFF.

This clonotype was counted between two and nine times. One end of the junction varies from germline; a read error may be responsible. In nucleotides, the CDR3 is TGTGCCAGCATTAAGACAGGGGCCCCCTCTGGGGCCAACGTCCGGACTTTC. The encoded protein is CASIKTGAPSGANVRTF. The chain has TRBV6-1 and TRBJ2-6, with 8 positions matching TRBD1. This CDR3 comprises 17 residues. Germline V gene lookup returns CDR1 MNHNS and CDR2 SASEGT.

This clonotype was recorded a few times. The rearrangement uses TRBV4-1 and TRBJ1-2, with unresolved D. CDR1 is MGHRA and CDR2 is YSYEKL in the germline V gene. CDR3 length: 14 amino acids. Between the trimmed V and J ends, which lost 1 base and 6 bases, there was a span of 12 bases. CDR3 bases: TGCGCCAGCAGCCAAGTTGGTGATCAGAATGGCTACACCTTC. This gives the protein CASSQVGDQNGYTF.